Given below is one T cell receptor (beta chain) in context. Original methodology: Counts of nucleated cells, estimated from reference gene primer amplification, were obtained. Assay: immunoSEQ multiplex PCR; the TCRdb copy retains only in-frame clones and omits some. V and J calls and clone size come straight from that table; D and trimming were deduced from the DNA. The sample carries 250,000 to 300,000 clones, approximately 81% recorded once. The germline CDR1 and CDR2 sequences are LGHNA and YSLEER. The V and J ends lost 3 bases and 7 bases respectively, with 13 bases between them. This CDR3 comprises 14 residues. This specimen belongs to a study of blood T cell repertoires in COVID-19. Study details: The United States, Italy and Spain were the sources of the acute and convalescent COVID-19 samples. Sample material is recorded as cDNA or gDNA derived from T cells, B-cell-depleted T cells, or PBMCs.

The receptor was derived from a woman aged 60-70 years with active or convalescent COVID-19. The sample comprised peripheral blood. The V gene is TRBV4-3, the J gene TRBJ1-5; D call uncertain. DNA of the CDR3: TGCGCCAGCAGCCACCGCCTCGAGAAACAGCCCCAGCATTTT. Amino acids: CASSHRLEKQPQHF.